A selection of T cell receptor beta chains follows, all from one sample in a study of blood T cell repertoires in COVID-19. Assay: immunoSEQ multiplex PCR; the TCRdb copy retains only in-frame clones and omits some. The sample lists 200,000 or so clones, roughly 80% occurring once. Sample: peripheral blood. These receptors came from a man in his 60s with active or convalescent COVID-19. CDR3s include the opening cysteine and the closing phenylalanine or tryptophan. D genes are given only for firm matches. Clone size is given for some rows only: seen once, a few or many times, or a class if the clone is expanded.

size	length	V	D	J	DNA	CDR3
NA	15	TRBV6-5	NA	TRBJ1-3	TGTGCCAGCAGTTACTCAACACTAACTGGAAACACCATATATTTT	CASSYSTLTGNTIYF
NA	17	TRBV9	NA	TRBJ2-2	TGTGCCAGCAGCCGTAGGGCCGATGCGGGAAACACCGGGGAGCTGTTTTTT	CASSRRADAGNTGELFF
NA	18	TRBV5-1	TRBD1	TRBJ1-1	TGCGCCAGCAGCTTGGGATTGGGGGGGACAGGAGTGAACACTGAAGCTTTCTTT	CASSLGLGGTGVNTEAFF
NA	13	TRBV2	TRBD2	TRBJ2-7	TGTGCCAGCGGAAGCGGGGGACCCTACGAGCAGTACTTC	CASGSGGPYEQYF
NA	14	TRBV28	NA	TRBJ2-3	TGTGCCAGCTCAAGCGGACTCAGCACAGATACGCAGTATTTT	CASSSGLSTDTQYF
NA	14	TRBV11-1	NA	TRBJ2-7	TGTGCCAGCAGCTTATCCGGGGGTCCCTACGAGCAGTACTTC	CASSLSGGPYEQYF
NA	16	TRBV19	TRBD1	TRBJ1-5	TGTGCCAGTAGTGGGACAGGGGGCGTTGGTAGCCAGCCCCAGCATTTT	CASSGTGGVGSQPQHF
NA	14	TRBV2	TRBD1	TRBJ2-7	TGTGCCAGCACCTCGGGACAGGGGGTTTACGAGCAGTACTTC	CASTSGQGVYEQYF
NA	15	TRBV28	NA	TRBJ1-2	TGTGCCAGCAGTTTTTGGACGGGGGGGAGCTATGGCTACACCTTC	CASSFWTGGSYGYTF
NA	12	TRBV20-1	NA	TRBJ2-7	TGCAGTGCTAGTCACAGGAACTACGAGCAGTACTTC	CSASHRNYEQYF
once	16	TRBV5-1	TRBD1	TRBJ2-5	TGCGCCAGCAGCCCCGTCGGACAGGGGAGAGGAGAGACCCAGTACTTC	CASSPVGQGRGETQYF
many	14	TRBV5-1	TRBD2	TRBJ2-7	TGCGCCAGCAGCGGGGGAGGTCTAGCGGGCGAGCAGTACTTC	CASSGGGLAGEQYF
NA	10	TRBV27	NA	TRBJ1-1	TGTGCCAGCGGATCTCAGGGAGCTTTCTTT	CASGSQGAFF
many	15	TRBV27	TRBD1	TRBJ1-5	TGTGCCAGCAGTTTATCCCAGGGGGGCAATCAGCCCCAGCATTTT	CASSLSQGGNQPQHF
NA	17	TRBV5-1	NA	TRBJ2-1	TGCGCCAGCAGCTTGGACAGCAAACATCTCCCCTACAATGAGCAGTTCTTC	CASSLDSKHLPYNEQFF
many	19	TRBV5-1	TRBD2	TRBJ2-2	TGCGCCAGCAGCCAGACTAGCGGGAGGCACATTTCGAACACCGGGGAGCTGTTTTTT	CASSQTSGRHISNTGELFF
NA	16	TRBV6-5	TRBD2	TRBJ2-3	TGTGCCAGCAGTTTCCTTGTAGCGGGGGGCGGCGATACGCAGTATTTT	CASSFLVAGGGDTQYF
NA	16	TRBV7-2	NA	TRBJ1-6	TGTGCCAGCAGCTTAGTTACGACAGGTTATAATTCACCCCTCCACTTT	CASSLVTTGYNSPLHF